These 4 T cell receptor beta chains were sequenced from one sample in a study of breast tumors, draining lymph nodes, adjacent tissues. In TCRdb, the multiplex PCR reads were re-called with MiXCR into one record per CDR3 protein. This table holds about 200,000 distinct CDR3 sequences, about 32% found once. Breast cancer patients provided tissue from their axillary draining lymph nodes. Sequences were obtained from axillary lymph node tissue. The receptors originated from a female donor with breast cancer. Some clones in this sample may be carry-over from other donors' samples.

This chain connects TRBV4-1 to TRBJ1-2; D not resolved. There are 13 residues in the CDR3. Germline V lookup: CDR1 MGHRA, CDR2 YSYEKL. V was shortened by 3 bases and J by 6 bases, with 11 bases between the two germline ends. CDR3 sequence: CASSHPAGNGYTF. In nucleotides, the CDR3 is TGCGCCAGCAGCCACCCAGCCGGTAATGGCTACACCTTC.

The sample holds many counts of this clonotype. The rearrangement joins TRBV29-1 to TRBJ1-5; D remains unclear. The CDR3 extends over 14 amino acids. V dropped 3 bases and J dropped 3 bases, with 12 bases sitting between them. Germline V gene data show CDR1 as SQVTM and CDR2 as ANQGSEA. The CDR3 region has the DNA TGCAGCGTTGAGCGCATAGGGCACAATCAGCCCCAGCATTTT. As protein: CSVERIGHNQPQHF.

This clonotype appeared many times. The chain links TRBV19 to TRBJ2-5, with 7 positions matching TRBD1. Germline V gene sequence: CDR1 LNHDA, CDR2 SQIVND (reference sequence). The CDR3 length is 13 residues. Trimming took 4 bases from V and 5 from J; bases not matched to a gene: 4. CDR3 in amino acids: CASSKGTVETQYF. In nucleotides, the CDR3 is TGTGCCAGTAGTAAGGGGACAGTGGAGACCCAGTACTTC. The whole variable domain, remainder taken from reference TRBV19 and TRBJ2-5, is DGGITQSPKYLFRKEGQNVTLSCEQNLNHDAMYWYRQDPGQGLRLIYYSQIVNDFQKGDIAEGYSVSREKKESFPLTVTSAQKNPTAFYLCASSKGTVETQYFGPGTRLLVL.

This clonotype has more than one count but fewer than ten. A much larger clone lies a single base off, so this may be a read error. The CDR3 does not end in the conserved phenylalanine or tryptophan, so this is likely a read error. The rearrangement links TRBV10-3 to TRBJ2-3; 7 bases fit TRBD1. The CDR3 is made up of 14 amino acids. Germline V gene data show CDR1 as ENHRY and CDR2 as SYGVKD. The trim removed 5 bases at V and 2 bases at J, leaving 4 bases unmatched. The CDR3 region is CAISLTGFTDTQYL. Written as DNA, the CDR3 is TGTGCCATCAGTCTGACAGGGTTCACAGATACGCAGTATCTT.